The T cell receptor beta chain described here comes from a study of blood T cell repertoires in COVID-19. The overall study: Donors in the United States, Italy and Spain gave samples during acute or convalescent COVID-19. PBMCs, B-cell-depleted T cells, or T cells were the source of the cDNA or gDNA that made up the material.

This CDR3 is built from 14 residues. Trimming pared 2 bases from V and 6 bases from J, leaving 14 bases between. Germline CDR1 MNHNS, CDR2 SASEGT. Authors' data handling: Amplification from reference gene primers served as the basis for estimated nucleated cell counts. Data came from immunoSEQ multiplex PCR; TCRdb stores just in-frame clones and leaves some out. V, J and clone size are those of that table, while D and trimming were read from the DNA. The sample holds 380,000 or so clones, around 92% seen once. This sequence joins TRBV6-1 and TRBJ2-7, with D perhaps matching TRBD1 (5 bases). This TCR derives from a middle-aged man with acute or convalescent COVID-19. Sample: peripheral blood. CDR3 sequence (DNA): TGTGCCAGCAGTGAAAAGGCAGGGCGTAGCGAGCAGTACTTC. It specifies CASSEKAGRSEQYF.